This T cell receptor (beta chain) came from a study of radiation and T cells in renal cell carcinoma. Time point of the sample: blood 2 weeks post-SBRT. Indicated treatment: 15 Gy SBRT to primary tumor, nephrectomy 4 weeks later. CDR1 SGHTA and CDR2 FQGTGA come from the germline V gene. The V end was cut by 3 bases, the J end by 0 bases, with 8 bases between. This CDR3 has 15 amino acids. Study findings and constraints: No pretreatment tumor biopsies were available for baseline clonotypes. From baseline, blood top tumor clonotypes peaked at 2 weeks post-radiation.

This table comes from immunoSEQ multiplex PCR, and its TCRdb copy is limited to in-frame clones, with some not included. The sample holds around 80,000 clones, 82% seen once. About this clone itself: Its antigen is currently unknown.

Sequencing used blood, obtained from a patient whose treatment included radiotherapy and nephrectomy. This chain links TRBV7-3 with TRBJ2-2, with D perhaps TRBD1 (6 bases). The source of this sequence is a man in his sixties with renal cell carcinoma. CDR3 nucleotide sequence: TGTGCCAGCAGCTTTGACAGGTCGAACACCGGGGAGCTGTTTTTT. Translation: CASSFDRSNTGELFF.